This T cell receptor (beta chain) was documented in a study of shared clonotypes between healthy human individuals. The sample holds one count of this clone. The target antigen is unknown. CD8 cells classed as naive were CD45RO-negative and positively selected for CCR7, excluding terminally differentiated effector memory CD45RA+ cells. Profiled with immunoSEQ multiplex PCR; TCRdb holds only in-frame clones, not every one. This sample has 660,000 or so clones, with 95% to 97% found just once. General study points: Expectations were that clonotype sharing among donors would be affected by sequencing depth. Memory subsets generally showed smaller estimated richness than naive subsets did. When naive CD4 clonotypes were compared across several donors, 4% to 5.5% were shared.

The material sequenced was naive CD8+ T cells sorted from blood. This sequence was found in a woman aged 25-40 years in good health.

The CDR3 loop reads CASSFGLAVSYEQYF. CDR3 DNA: TGTGCCAGCAGTTTTGGCCTAGCGGTCTCCTACGAGCAGTACTTC. This chain uses TRBV28 with TRBJ2-7; 7 bases align to TRBD2. Germline loops: CDR1 MDHEN, CDR2 SYDVKM. The CDR3 length is 15 residues. V lost 3 bases to trimming and J lost 0 bases; unmatched junction nucleotides: 5. Full variable domain (missing parts from reference TRBV28 and TRBJ2-7): DVKVTQSSRYLVKRTGEKVFLECVQDMDHENMFWYRQDPGLGLRLIYFSYDVKMKEKGDIPEGYSVSREKKERFSLILESASTNQTSMYLCASSFGLAVSYEQYFGPGTRLTVT.